This T cell receptor beta chain originates from a study of shared clonotypes between healthy human individuals (dated by TCRdb to 2018 to 2020). Notes on the research overall: A few men and a couple of women, aged 18 to 49 years, made up the cohort. Each donor's leukapheresis produced roughly between roughly 0.9 and 8.9 billion PBMCs. Libraries were prepared and TCR repertoires were sequenced by different laboratories using diverse techniques, in order to increase sequencing depth and limit assay-specific biases. Blood TCR repertoires of about five healthy adults were deeply sequenced to estimate repertoire size and the extent of clonotype sharing between individuals. For each donor, three plates each were used for CD4 naive and CD4 memory, two plates were used for CD8 naive, and one plate was used for CD8 memory. The paper's findings and limits, for the study overall: Even with the large sequencing depth, rarefaction of the sorted-subset datasets indicated that sequencing was incomplete. Only blood was sampled, and tissue TCR repertoires likely differ from those in blood. About 4.5% of naive CD4, 3.5% of naive CD8, about 2.1% of memory CD4, and over 0.35% of memory CD8 clonotypes were shared across several donors. Estimated clonotype richness was generally larger for naive than for memory subsets. Based on pairwise subsampling, the degree of clonotype sharing among donors was expected to be affected by sequencing depth. Higher generation probabilities were observed for clonotypes shared by all four sorted-subset donors than for non-shared clonotypes. The genetic and exposure-history diversity represented was limited by the small number of donors.

Reading from cysteine to phenylalanine, the CDR3 counts 14 amino acids. The DNA shown is the 42-base CDR3, in frame from base 1. The germline V gene encodes CDR1 SGHAT and CDR2 FQNNGV. Trimming at the junction amounts to 0 bases on V and 6 bases on J, and the germline ends lie 9 bases apart. Regarding this clone: Its antigen is still unknown. No much larger clone exists at a distance of one base, and base qualities are not known.

Healthy HIV-negative adults with no recently reported acute infections or vaccinations were included as donors. Only Caucasian adults living in Nashville, Tennessee, USA were represented among the donors. Magnetic negative selection was used to enrich CD4+ T cells, after which naive cells were positively selected on CD45RA and the negative fraction became the memory subset. After blood collection by leukapheresis, PBMCs were isolated using Ficoll-Histopaque density gradient centrifugation and then cryopreserved in the vapor phase of liquid nitrogen. Analytical flow cytometry was used to check the purity and quantity of every magnetically sorted T cell population. Genomic DNA was isolated from each sorted fraction and quantified by UV absorbance on a Nanodrop 2000c. TCR CDR3 regions were amplified from genomic DNA by multiplex PCR using the deep immunoSEQ assay. Genomic DNA extracted from each cell subset was distributed evenly over all wells of several immunoSEQ 96-well plates, and each plate served as one replicate. Each replicate PCR for sorted subsets received about 210 ng genomic DNA, equal to tens of thousands of T cell genomes. Purified libraries were quantified with a Qubit 3.0 fluorometer, sized on a Bioanalyzer 2100, and re-quantified with the KAPA Library Quantification kit. A separate single-read 150-cycle Illumina NextSeq 550 flow cell was used to sequence each immunoSEQ 96-well plate. The source study handled its data this way. Because the immunoSEQ output held only junctional sequences and lacked quality scores, the filtering could not match the filtering applied to full-length reads. To assign V/J genes and CDR3, sequences were annotated against IMGT germline references using PyIR, a Python wrapper for IgBLAST v1.9. Reads were removed for weak V/J assignments (E-value above 1e-6), missing CDR3, stop codons, out-of-frame junctions, or ambiguous translated residues. V3J clonotypes were defined as sequences sharing the same inferred V gene, J gene, and CDR3 amino acid sequence. To compute the percentage overlap between repertoires, the number of shared unique clonotypes was divided by the size of the smaller repertoire. Richness of each repertoire was evaluated using RTK rarefaction, the Chao1 estimator, and Recon v2.1 estimates of unobserved clonotypes. For all TCRbeta clonotypes obtained by the gDNA method from a handful of donors, generation probabilities were computed with OLGA. In TCRdb, the immuneACCESS table is reduced to in-frame sequences with V and J assigned. These tables do not hold every clone; where another copy was compared, an unresolved V gene accounts for under half, and the others remain unexplained. That table is the source of V, J and clone size, and D and trimming were worked out from the DNA. The sample table contains around 1.5 million clones; only one count was recorded for 95% to 99% of them. Of the sample, 0.4% to 0.55% is held by the ten largest clones.

The chain joins TRBV11-2 to TRBJ2-1; no D gene is confidently identified. This TCR derives from a man aged 30 to 39 in good health. Specimen: naive CD4+ T cells sorted from blood. Reading the label with the study, this specimen's cell subset or site is: CD45RA+ positively selected. The nucleotide sequence reads as follows: TGTGCCAGCAGCTTAGATCTTAGTAGCAATGAGCAGTTCTTC. It is translated as CASSLDLSSNEQFF.